This T cell receptor (beta chain) was profiled in a study of blood T cell repertoires in COVID-19. Background on the study: Samples representing acute and convalescent COVID-19 were sourced from the United States, Italy and Spain. Nucleic acid was either cDNA or gDNA, and it came from T cells, B-cell-depleted T cells, or PBMCs.

Germline-derived CDR1 and CDR2 are WNHNN and SYGVQD (reference sequence). The CDR3 contains 17 residues. V lost 3 bases, J lost 9 bases, and 9 bases stayed unmatched. Source study methods: Amplifying reference gene primers gave estimates of nucleated cell counts. Generated by immunoSEQ multiplex PCR, the TCRdb table keeps only in-frame clones and is missing some. Clonal size and the V and J genes are those of that table, whereas D and trimming came from the DNA. The sample gives under 200,000 clones, roughly 84% of which show up once; approximately 1.2% is in the top ten. This clone was seen a handful of times.

This clonotype originated in a man in his 60s who had recovered from COVID-19. The rearrangement uses TRBV10-1 and TRBJ1-6; 12 bases are shared with TRBD1. The sequenced sample was peripheral blood. CDR3: CASSEGTGGYRSSPLHF. CDR3 DNA sequence: TGCGCCAGCAGTGAAGGGACAGGGGGCTATAGGAGTTCACCCCTCCACTTT.